The present T cell receptor beta chain was sequenced within a study of Tregs in tolerant kidney transplant recipients. Overall study: An approximately 3-day belatacept mixed lymphocyte reaction, sometimes plus 5-day graft donor restimulation, preceded CD4+CD25+CD127- sorting. Sorting used antibodies to exclude donor cells. Study outcomes and limitations: The small number of patients limits these findings pending further validation. The most relevant donor-specific Treg TCRbeta repertoire apparently came from expansion with activated donor B cells.

To note about this clone: Its specificity is unknown.

The CDR3 has 15 residues. V was cut by 0 bases and J by 14 bases, with 17 bases left in between. Germline loops: CDR1 SGHTA, CDR2 FQGTGA. The repertoire was sequenced with immunoSEQ multiplex PCR; TCRdb's copy has only in-frame clones and lacks some. This table has 15,000 to 20,000 clones, more than 60% appearing once. The J gene is TRBJ1-6, the V gene TRBV7-3; maybe TRBD1 (5 bases). The TCR sequence derives from a human donor in good health. Sequencing input: Tregs from blood cultured with allogeneic cells. CDR3 region: CASSLTPRGFGALHF. CDR3 nucleotide sequence: TGTGCCAGCAGCTTAACTCCAAGGGGCTTCGGGGCCCTCCACTTT.